This TCR beta chain was found in a study of identical twins. cDNA carried unique molecular identifiers, and a universal primer site was added by template switching. TCRdb re-derived calls from the 5' RACE reads in MiXCR, one entry per CDR3 protein. The sample includes 500,000 to 550,000 distinct CDR3 sequences, about 22% seen only once; the top ten take approximately 0.5%. On this clonotype: Its antigen is unknown.

Overall study results and limits: Out-of-frame beta chain sequences displayed weaker excess sharing between twins.

The same data also contributed to another study, on yellow fever vaccine responses in identical twins.

The receptor was isolated from a woman between 18 and 29 years old in good health. Material: CD4+ T cells sorted from blood.

The CDR3 DNA follows: TGCGCCAGCAGCTCCGGTTCTCTCACTTCCTATTCACCCCTCCACTTT. This encodes CASSSGSLTSYSPLHF. The J gene is TRBJ1-6, the V gene TRBV5-1; D remains ambiguous. The ends were cut back, 3 bases at V and 8 bases at J, with 18 bases in the middle. The CDR3 spans 16 residues. Germline V CDR1 and CDR2: SGHRS, YFSETQ.